A selection of T cell receptor beta chains follows, all from one sample in a study of blood T cell repertoires in COVID-19. Clones were sequenced by immunoSEQ multiplex PCR, and TCRdb holds only the in-frame ones, with some missing. There are 150,000 to 250,000 clones in the sample; roughly 83% occur only once, and approximately 6% lies in the top ten. Sequencing was performed on peripheral blood. These receptors all stem from a woman aged 40 to 49 with COVID-19, enrolled during active disease. The CDR3 runs from the conserved cysteine through the conserved F or W. A D gene is named only where the DNA matches it firmly. Size is omitted from some rows. Given values are once, few, many or a class for expanded clones.

J: TRBJ1-1; size: -; V: TRBV9; D: -; CDR3: CASSVGRENTEAFF; DNA: TGTGCCAGCAGCGTAGGCAGGGAGAACACTGAAGCTTTCTTT
J: TRBJ2-4; size: -; V: TRBV18; D: -; CDR3: CASSPPSIAKNIQYF; DNA: TGTGCCAGCTCACCACCGTCAATCGCCAAAAACATTCAGTACTTC
J: TRBJ2-7; size: -; V: TRBV4-1; D: TRBD2; CDR3: CASSQEGGLAGWEQYF; DNA: TGCGCCAGCAGCCAAGAGGGGGGACTAGCGGGGTGGGAGCAGTACTTC
J: TRBJ1-2; size: -; V: TRBV6-2/TRBV6-3; D: -; CDR3: CASSYLYKILGGGYTF; DNA: TGTGCCAGCAGTTACCTGTACAAAATATTAGGCGGTGGCTACACCTTC
J: TRBJ2-1; size: once; V: TRBV2; D: TRBD2; CDR3: CASSAPTSGYRSSYNEQFF; DNA: TGTGCCAGCAGTGCCCCGACTAGCGGATACAGGAGCTCCTACAATGAGCAGTTCTTC
J: TRBJ2-1; size: -; V: TRBV7-2; D: TRBD1; CDR3: CASSHSRTGGITDEQFF; DNA: TGTGCCAGCAGCCATAGTCGGACAGGGGGAATCACCGATGAGCAGTTCTTC
J: TRBJ1-3; size: few; V: TRBV6-4; D: TRBD1; CDR3: CASSEGTGPGNTIYF; DNA: TGTGCCAGCAGTGAAGGGACAGGTCCTGGAAACACCATATATTTT
J: TRBJ2-1; size: -; V: TRBV27; D: -; CDR3: CASSFSKRRRYNEQFF; DNA: TGTGCCAGCAGTTTCTCAAAGCGGAGAAGATACAATGAGCAGTTCTTC
J: TRBJ2-5; size: -; V: TRBV3-1/TRBV3-2; D: TRBD2; CDR3: CASSRGLAGTQETQYF; DNA: TGTGCCAGCAGCCGGGGATTAGCGGGGACCCAAGAGACCCAGTACTTC
J: TRBJ1-6; size: -; V: TRBV30; D: -; CDR3: CAWSRDGATLHF; DNA: TGTGCCTGGAGCAGGGATGGGGCCACCCTCCACTTT
J: TRBJ1-4; size: -; V: TRBV9; D: TRBD1; CDR3: CASSEGPRARGKEKLFF; DNA: TGTGCCAGCAGCGAGGGTCCTCGGGCCAGGGGGAAAGAAAAACTGTTTTTT
J: TRBJ1-5; size: -; V: TRBV11-2; D: -; CDR3: CASSLAGVNQPQHF; DNA: TGTGCCAGCAGCTTAGCCGGGGTCAATCAGCCCCAGCATTTT
J: TRBJ1-2; size: -; V: TRBV3-1/TRBV3-2; D: TRBD1; CDR3: CASSRQDRERGYTF; DNA: TGTGCCAGCAGCCGACAGGACAGGGAACGAGGCTACACCTTC
J: TRBJ2-5; size: -; V: TRBV18; D: TRBD2; CDR3: CASSRPGLAVETQYF; DNA: TGTGCCAGCTCACGACCGGGACTAGCTGTGGAGACCCAGTACTTC
J: TRBJ2-1; size: -; V: TRBV5-1; D: -; CDR3: CASSLGGETYNEQFF; DNA: TGCGCCAGCAGCTTAGGGGGAGAAACTTACAATGAGCAGTTCTTC
J: TRBJ2-3; size: -; V: TRBV9; D: -; CDR3: CASGGRQAGFLDTQYF; DNA: TGTGCCAGCGGGGGGAGGCAGGCGGGATTCCTAGACACGCAGTATTTT
J: TRBJ2-3; size: -; V: TRBV20-1; D: -; CDR3: CSAPAWDTQYF; DNA: TGCAGTGCCCCCGCGTGGGATACGCAGTATTTT
J: TRBJ1-1; size: -; V: TRBV10-3; D: -; CDR3: CAISESRTPGWAFF; DNA: TGTGCCATCAGTGAGTCTCGGACACCCGGTTGGGCTTTCTTT
J: TRBJ2-7; size: -; V: TRBV13; D: TRBD1; CDR3: CASSSRDRADEQYF; DNA: TGTGCCAGCAGCTCCCGGGACAGGGCCGACGAGCAGTACTTC
J: TRBJ1-1; size: -; V: TRBV10-3; D: TRBD1; CDR3: CAISNGRQGAEAFF; DNA: TGTGCCATCAGTAACGGACGACAGGGCGCTGAAGCTTTCTTT
J: TRBJ1-3; size: -; V: TRBV5-4; D: -; CDR3: CASSQGPGSGNTIYF; DNA: TGTGCCAGCAGCCAGGGCCCGGGCTCTGGAAACACCATATATTTT
J: TRBJ2-2; size: -; V: TRBV18; D: -; CDR3: CASSPPNILAQNTGELFF; DNA: TGTGCCAGCTCACCACCGAATATACTAGCTCAGAACACCGGGGAGCTGTTTTTT
J: TRBJ1-5; size: -; V: TRBV6-2/TRBV6-3; D: TRBD1; CDR3: CASSVGPRTGRGSNQPQHF; DNA: TGTGCCAGCAGTGTCGGGCCCAGGACAGGGAGAGGTAGCAATCAGCCCCAGCATTTT
J: TRBJ1-3; size: -; V: TRBV5-1; D: -; CDR3: CASSLDGVSGNTIYF; DNA: TGCGCCAGCAGCTTGGACGGAGTCTCTGGAAACACCATATATTTT
J: TRBJ1-2; size: -; V: TRBV11-2; D: -; CDR3: CASSLDFAATNYGYTF; DNA: TGTGCCAGCAGCTTAGACTTTGCGGCTACTAACTATGGCTACACCTTC
J: TRBJ2-5; size: -; V: TRBV10-2; D: TRBD2; CDR3: CASTTGLAGQETQYF; DNA: TGCGCCAGCACCACGGGACTAGCGGGACAAGAGACCCAGTACTTC
J: TRBJ1-5; size: many; V: TRBV9; D: -; CDR3: CASSVGGQNGQPQHF; DNA: TGTGCCAGCAGCGTAGGAGGGCAAAATGGACAGCCCCAGCATTTT
J: TRBJ1-4; size: -; V: TRBV4-3; D: TRBD1; CDR3: CASSQEGLTGFNEKLFF; DNA: TGCGCCAGCAGCCAGGAGGGGTTGACAGGGTTTAATGAAAAACTGTTTTTT
J: TRBJ1-5; size: -; V: TRBV29-1; D: TRBD1; CDR3: CSVDVGGAGQPQHF; DNA: TGCAGCGTTGATGTAGGGGGCGCTGGACAGCCCCAGCATTTT
J: TRBJ1-1; size: -; V: TRBV5-6; D: -; CDR3: CASSLTGTTDTEAFF; DNA: TGTGCCAGCAGCCTAACAGGGACGACGGACACTGAAGCTTTCTTT